The T cell receptor beta chain described here comes from a study of shared T cell receptors in the human thymus. Here immunoSEQ multiplex PCR was the method, and the copy in TCRdb shows in-frame clones only, minus some. This table holds fewer than 700,000 clones, roughly 88% found once. The CDR3 contains 19 residues. The V segment lost 5 bases and the J segment 3 bases; nucleotides outside the gene matches: 23. Germline assignment: CDR1 SQVTM and CDR2 ANQGSEA. The sample was also reused in another study, on human thymus T cells. That source reports: Samples came from healthy Finnish infants during open corrective cardiac surgery. Thymic tissue was derived from resections collected during corrective heart surgery. Usage of V and J genes appeared biased in thymic and blood repertoires.

The sequence was collected from a boy in the first two years of life with a congenital heart defect. Sequences were obtained from thymocytes. The chain employs TRBV29-1 and TRBJ2-7, with TRBD2 matching 9 bases. CDR3 in DNA: TGCAGCGTTTGGGCCCAAATACCTAGCGGGAACCCCAGGGGCTACGAGCAGTACTTC. This codes for CSVWAQIPSGNPRGYEQYF.